This T cell receptor beta chain was sequenced for a study of CD8 T cells in Susac syndrome. Through negative isolation, CD4+ and CD8+ T cells were obtained, while TEMRA cells were enriched using FACS. The CDR3 extends over 11 amino acids. Germline loops: CDR1 LGHDT, CDR2 YNNKEL (reference sequence). The V gene lost 3 bases and the J gene lost 7 bases, with 6 bases spanning the gap. Random hexamers were used to reverse transcribe the RNA input (roughly 0.5 to 1 ug). Multiplex PCR with immunoSEQ amplified the TCR beta CDR3 across 54 Vbeta and 13 Jbeta. TCRdb independently ran MiXCR on the immunoSEQ multiplex PCR reads; one entry per CDR3 protein. Of some 100,000 distinct CDR3 sequences listed, about 92% were seen once; the top ten hold 0.085% to 0.095%.

This receptor was identified in a human donor with multiple sclerosis. The sequencing input was CD4+ T cells from PBMCs. This chain links TRBV3-1 with TRBJ1-2; D gene unclear. The CDR3 DNA sequence: TGTGCCAGCAGCCATGAAAGTGGCTACACCTTC. It yields the protein CASSHESGYTF.